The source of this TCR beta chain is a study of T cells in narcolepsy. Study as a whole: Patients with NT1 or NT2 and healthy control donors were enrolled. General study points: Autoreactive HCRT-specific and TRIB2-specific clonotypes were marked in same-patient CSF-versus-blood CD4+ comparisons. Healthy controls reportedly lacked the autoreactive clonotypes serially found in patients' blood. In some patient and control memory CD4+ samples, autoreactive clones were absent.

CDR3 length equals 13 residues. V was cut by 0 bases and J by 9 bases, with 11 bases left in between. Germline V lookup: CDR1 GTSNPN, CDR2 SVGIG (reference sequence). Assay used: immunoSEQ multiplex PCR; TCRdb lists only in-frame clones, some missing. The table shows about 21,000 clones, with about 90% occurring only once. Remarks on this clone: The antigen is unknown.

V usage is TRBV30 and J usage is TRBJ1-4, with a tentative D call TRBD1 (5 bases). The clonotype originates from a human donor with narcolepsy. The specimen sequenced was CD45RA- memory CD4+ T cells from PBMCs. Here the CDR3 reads CAWSVQGSQKLFF. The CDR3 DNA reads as TGTGCCTGGAGTGTGCAGGGATCGCAAAAACTGTTTTTT.